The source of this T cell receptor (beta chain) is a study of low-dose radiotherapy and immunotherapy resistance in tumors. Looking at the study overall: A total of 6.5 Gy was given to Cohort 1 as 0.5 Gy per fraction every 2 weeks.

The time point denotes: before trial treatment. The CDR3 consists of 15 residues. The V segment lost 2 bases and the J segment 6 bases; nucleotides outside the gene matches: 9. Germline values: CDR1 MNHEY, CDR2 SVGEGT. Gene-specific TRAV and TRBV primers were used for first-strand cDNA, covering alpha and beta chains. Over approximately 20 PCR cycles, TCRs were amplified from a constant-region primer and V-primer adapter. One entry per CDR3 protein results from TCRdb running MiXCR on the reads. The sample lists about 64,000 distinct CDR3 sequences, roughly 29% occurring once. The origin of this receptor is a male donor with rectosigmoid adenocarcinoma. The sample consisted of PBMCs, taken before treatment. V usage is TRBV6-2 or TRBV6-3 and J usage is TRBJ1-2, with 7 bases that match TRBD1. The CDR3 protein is CASSYPMAGGDGYTF. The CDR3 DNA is TGTGCCAGCAGTTACCCCATGGCAGGGGGGGATGGCTACACCTTC.